This T cell receptor (beta chain) was sequenced for a study of control samples from healthy donors and cancer patients. Produced via immunoSEQ multiplex PCR; TCRdb's table is partial and in-frame only. Among 100,000 or so clones, 85% to 90% were seen once, and the ten largest hold 7.8%. The CDR3 has 16 amino acids. V trimming: 4 bases; J trimming: 1 base; junction bases outside the gene matches: 7. Germline CDR1 reads MDHEN; CDR2 reads SYDVKM. Sequences were obtained from blood. The clonotype comes from a man aged 25-45 years in good health. The chain combines TRBV28 with TRBJ2-7, with 10 nucleotides matching TRBD1. CDR3 in DNA: TGTGCCAGCAGTTCCCTGACAGGGGGCCGATCCTACGAGCAGTACGTC. Translated: CASSSLTGGRSYEQYV.